These T cell receptor beta chains were read from a single sample in a study of T cell responses to AZD1222 COVID-19 vaccine. Using immunoSEQ multiplex PCR, the repertoire was profiled, and TCRdb retains in-frame clones only, with some absent. The data hold about 180,000 clones, with under 95% observed a single time. This specimen was peripheral blood, taken 28 days after the second AZD1222 dose. Source of these receptors: an adult who received the AZD1222 COVID-19 vaccine. CDR3s include the opening cysteine and the closing phenylalanine or tryptophan. Fields, in order: V gene, D gene, clone size, J gene, CDR3 DNA, CDR3 protein. D genes are given only for firm matches. Part of the rows lack a size; the others show once, few, many or a class for expanded clones.

V gene: TRBV11-3
D gene: TRBD1
clone size: once
J gene: TRBJ2-7
CDR3 DNA: TGTGCCAGCAGCTCCCGGACAGGTCGCATCTACGAGCAGTACTTC
CDR3 protein: CASSSRTGRIYEQYF

V gene: TRBV28
D gene: -
clone size: -
J gene: TRBJ1-1
CDR3 DNA: TGTGCCAGCAGTTTTGGCCGGAGTGGGCTTCGTTCGAACACTGAAGCTTTCTTT
CDR3 protein: CASSFGRSGLRSNTEAFF

V gene: TRBV5-1
D gene: -
clone size: -
J gene: TRBJ1-5
CDR3 DNA: TGCGCCAGCAGCTTGCGCCCATTGCTACGAGCCAGCAATCAGCCCCAGCATTTT
CDR3 protein: CASSLRPLLRASNQPQHF

V gene: TRBV5-1
D gene: -
clone size: -
J gene: TRBJ1-2
CDR3 DNA: TGCGCCAGCAGCTTGGGTGAGGGGCCACACACCTTC
CDR3 protein: CASSLGEGPHTF

V gene: TRBV19
D gene: -
clone size: once
J gene: TRBJ1-2
CDR3 DNA: TGTGCCAGTACAATCGGGGGGTATGGCTACACCTTC
CDR3 protein: CASTIGGYGYTF

V gene: TRBV27
D gene: -
clone size: once
J gene: TRBJ2-7
CDR3 DNA: TGTGCCAGCAGTTGGGGAGCCTCCTACGAGCAGTACTTC
CDR3 protein: CASSWGASYEQYF

V gene: TRBV6-2/TRBV6-3
D gene: -
clone size: -
J gene: TRBJ2-1
CDR3 DNA: TGTGCCAGCAGCCTCGGTTACAATGAGCAGTTCTTC
CDR3 protein: CASSLGYNEQFF

V gene: TRBV19
D gene: -
clone size: -
J gene: TRBJ1-5
CDR3 DNA: TGTGCCAGTAGTATGAACAGCCTCTTGACGCCCCAGCATTTT
CDR3 protein: CASSMNSLLTPQHF

V gene: TRBV7-9
D gene: -
clone size: -
J gene: TRBJ2-3
CDR3 DNA: TGTGCCACCGCCCGGGCCACAGATACGCAGTATTTT
CDR3 protein: CATARATDTQYF

V gene: TRBV6-4
D gene: -
clone size: -
J gene: TRBJ1-3
CDR3 DNA: TGTGCCAGCAGTGACTCGAGGCGGATTGCGGAGGCTGGAAACACCATATATTTT
CDR3 protein: CASSDSRRIAEAGNTIYF

V gene: TRBV5-4
D gene: -
clone size: few
J gene: TRBJ1-2
CDR3 DNA: TGTGCCAGCCGGGGAGTGGATAACTATGGCTACACCTTC
CDR3 protein: CASRGVDNYGYTF

V gene: TRBV2
D gene: TRBD2
clone size: -
J gene: TRBJ2-7
CDR3 DNA: TGTGCCAGCAGTGCAGCGGGAGGGGGCTACGAGCAGTACTTC
CDR3 protein: CASSAAGGGYEQYF

V gene: TRBV6-1
D gene: -
clone size: once
J gene: TRBJ2-4
CDR3 DNA: TGTGCCAGCAGTGAAGGGTTGATTCAGTACTTC
CDR3 protein: CASSEGLIQYF

V gene: TRBV18
D gene: TRBD1
clone size: once
J gene: TRBJ1-1
CDR3 DNA: TGTGCCAGCTCACCGGGACAGACTGAATACACTGAAGCTTTCTTT
CDR3 protein: CASSPGQTEYTEAFF

V gene: TRBV4-1
D gene: -
clone size: -
J gene: TRBJ1-4
CDR3 DNA: TGCGCCAGCAGCCAAGCACTCGGGGGGGTTGTACTGTTTTTT
CDR3 protein: CASSQALGGVVLFF

V gene: TRBV6-5
D gene: -
clone size: -
J gene: TRBJ1-1
CDR3 DNA: TGTGCCAGCAGTTACTCGGACAACCCGAACACTGAAGCTTTCTTT
CDR3 protein: CASSYSDNPNTEAFF

V gene: TRBV7-9
D gene: -
clone size: once
J gene: TRBJ2-1
CDR3 DNA: TGTGCCATGGCCTCCGCCGGGTCCCAAGGTGAGCAGTTCTTC
CDR3 protein: CAMASAGSQGEQFF

V gene: TRBV11-2
D gene: -
clone size: -
J gene: TRBJ1-2
CDR3 DNA: TGTGCCAGCAGCTTCGCAGTTAACGCCTATGGCTACACCTTC
CDR3 protein: CASSFAVNAYGYTF

V gene: TRBV2
D gene: TRBD2
clone size: once
J gene: TRBJ2-3
CDR3 DNA: TGTGCCAGCCTAGCGGGGGGGCGGACAGATACGCAGTATTTT
CDR3 protein: CASLAGGRTDTQYF

V gene: TRBV9
D gene: -
clone size: -
J gene: TRBJ2-7
CDR3 DNA: TGTGCCAGCACCCGTAGAGGGACTCAAAACGAGCAGTACTTC
CDR3 protein: CASTRRGTQNEQYF

V gene: TRBV9
D gene: -
clone size: -
J gene: TRBJ1-2
CDR3 DNA: TGTGCCAGCAGCGTAGATCAGGCGGGGGGCTACACCTTC
CDR3 protein: CASSVDQAGGYTF

V gene: TRBV6-2/TRBV6-3
D gene: TRBD1
clone size: -
J gene: TRBJ1-2
CDR3 DNA: TGTGCCAGCAGTTTGGGACAGCACTATGGCTACACCTTC
CDR3 protein: CASSLGQHYGYTF

V gene: TRBV19
D gene: -
clone size: once
J gene: TRBJ2-1
CDR3 DNA: TGTGCCAGTAGTATAGGGGGAGTACGAGGGAATGAGCAGTTCTTC
CDR3 protein: CASSIGGVRGNEQFF

V gene: TRBV21-1
D gene: -
clone size: -
J gene: TRBJ1-5
CDR3 DNA: TGTGCCAGCAGCAAAGGGTCCGGGGTTGAGCAGCCCCAGCATTTT
CDR3 protein: CASSKGSGVEQPQHF

V gene: TRBV4-3
D gene: -
clone size: -
J gene: TRBJ1-2
CDR3 DNA: TGCGCCAGCAGCCAAGATAGCAGGGGCTATGGCTACACCTTC
CDR3 protein: CASSQDSRGYGYTF

V gene: TRBV3-1/TRBV3-2
D gene: -
clone size: -
J gene: TRBJ1-5
CDR3 DNA: TGTGCCAGCAGCCAAGGGTCAGGGAGCAATCAGCCCCAGCATTTT
CDR3 protein: CASSQGSGSNQPQHF

V gene: TRBV6-2/TRBV6-3
D gene: -
clone size: -
J gene: TRBJ1-2
CDR3 DNA: TGTGCCAGCAGTTATGGCCCGAATGGCTACACCTTC
CDR3 protein: CASSYGPNGYTF

V gene: TRBV19
D gene: -
clone size: -
J gene: TRBJ1-2
CDR3 DNA: TGTGCCAGTAGGAACCCAGGAACTAACTATGGCTACACCTTC
CDR3 protein: CASRNPGTNYGYTF

V gene: TRBV24-1
D gene: -
clone size: -
J gene: TRBJ2-3
CDR3 DNA: TGTGCCACCAGTGGGAGGGGAGGTGCAGATACGCAGTATTTT
CDR3 protein: CATSGRGGADTQYF

V gene: TRBV7-3
D gene: TRBD1
clone size: -
J gene: TRBJ1-1
CDR3 DNA: TGTGCCAGCAGTCCTACAGGGGGCAGAACTGAAGCTTTCTTT
CDR3 protein: CASSPTGGRTEAFF

V gene: TRBV5-1
D gene: TRBD1
clone size: -
J gene: TRBJ2-1
CDR3 DNA: TGCGCCAGCAGTGATAGGCAGGGGGTCGGTGAGCAGTTCTTC
CDR3 protein: CASSDRQGVGEQFF

V gene: TRBV5-6
D gene: -
clone size: once
J gene: TRBJ1-1
CDR3 DNA: TGTGCCAGCAGCTTGGCGGCAGCAGGAACTGAAGCTTTCTTT
CDR3 protein: CASSLAAAGTEAFF

V gene: TRBV6-5
D gene: TRBD1
clone size: few
J gene: TRBJ1-3
CDR3 DNA: TGTGCCAGCAGCCCGGGACAGCTTGGGGGAAACACCATATATTTT
CDR3 protein: CASSPGQLGGNTIYF

V gene: TRBV4-1
D gene: -
clone size: -
J gene: TRBJ1-2
CDR3 DNA: TGCGCCAGCAGCCCTAGGCAGTCAAACTATGGCTACACCTTC
CDR3 protein: CASSPRQSNYGYTF

V gene: TRBV12-5
D gene: -
clone size: -
J gene: TRBJ1-5
CDR3 DNA: TGTGCTAGTGGCCCTCGGGAGGGGACGGGTCAGCCCCAGCATTTT
CDR3 protein: CASGPREGTGQPQHF

V gene: TRBV7-3
D gene: -
clone size: once
J gene: TRBJ1-6
CDR3 DNA: TGTGCCAGCAGCGTCCAGGGGAATTCACCCCTCCACTTT
CDR3 protein: CASSVQGNSPLHF

V gene: TRBV5-4
D gene: -
clone size: few
J gene: TRBJ2-2
CDR3 DNA: TGTGCCAGCAGCTTGGTGGGACGACCCAACACCGGGGAGCTGTTTTTT
CDR3 protein: CASSLVGRPNTGELFF

V gene: TRBV7-2
D gene: -
clone size: once
J gene: TRBJ1-1
CDR3 DNA: TGTGCCAGCAGCCTCGAGGAGGGAACTGAAGCTTTCTTT
CDR3 protein: CASSLEEGTEAFF

V gene: TRBV5-4
D gene: -
clone size: -
J gene: TRBJ2-2
CDR3 DNA: TGTGCCAGCAGCTTGATGGGAGTGGGCACCGGGGAGCTGTTTTTT
CDR3 protein: CASSLMGVGTGELFF

V gene: TRBV9
D gene: -
clone size: -
J gene: TRBJ1-1
CDR3 DNA: TGTGCCAGCAGCCCCCGGACTGGAATAAGGAACACTGAAGCTTTCTTT
CDR3 protein: CASSPRTGIRNTEAFF

V gene: TRBV28
D gene: -
clone size: -
J gene: TRBJ2-7
CDR3 DNA: TGTGCCAGCAGTTTAGGCAGGAGCTACGAGCAGTACTTC
CDR3 protein: CASSLGRSYEQYF

V gene: TRBV6-5
D gene: -
clone size: -
J gene: TRBJ2-3
CDR3 DNA: TGTGCCAGCAGTTACTCTCCAGGGGCCGCCACAGATACGCAGTATTTT
CDR3 protein: CASSYSPGAATDTQYF

V gene: TRBV5-6
D gene: TRBD2
clone size: once
J gene: TRBJ2-1
CDR3 DNA: TGTGCCAGCAGCCTAAAATTACTAGCGGGGGCCTTAAATGAGCAGTTCTTC
CDR3 protein: CASSLKLLAGALNEQFF

V gene: TRBV19
D gene: -
clone size: once
J gene: TRBJ1-1
CDR3 DNA: TGTGCCAGTAGTATAAACCCAGGAGTGAACACTGAAGCTTTCTTT
CDR3 protein: CASSINPGVNTEAFF

V gene: TRBV4-3
D gene: TRBD2
clone size: -
J gene: TRBJ2-5
CDR3 DNA: TGCGCCAGCAGCCAATATACGGCGGGGGGACAAGAGACCCAGTACTTC
CDR3 protein: CASSQYTAGGQETQYF

V gene: TRBV18
D gene: TRBD1
clone size: -
J gene: TRBJ1-1
CDR3 DNA: TGTGCCAGCTCACCCGGGACAGGTGTTACTGAAGCTTTCTTT
CDR3 protein: CASSPGTGVTEAFF

V gene: TRBV14
D gene: -
clone size: -
J gene: TRBJ1-2
CDR3 DNA: TGTGCCAGCAGCCAAGAGTGGGGGCCGGGCTATGGCTACACCTTC
CDR3 protein: CASSQEWGPGYGYTF